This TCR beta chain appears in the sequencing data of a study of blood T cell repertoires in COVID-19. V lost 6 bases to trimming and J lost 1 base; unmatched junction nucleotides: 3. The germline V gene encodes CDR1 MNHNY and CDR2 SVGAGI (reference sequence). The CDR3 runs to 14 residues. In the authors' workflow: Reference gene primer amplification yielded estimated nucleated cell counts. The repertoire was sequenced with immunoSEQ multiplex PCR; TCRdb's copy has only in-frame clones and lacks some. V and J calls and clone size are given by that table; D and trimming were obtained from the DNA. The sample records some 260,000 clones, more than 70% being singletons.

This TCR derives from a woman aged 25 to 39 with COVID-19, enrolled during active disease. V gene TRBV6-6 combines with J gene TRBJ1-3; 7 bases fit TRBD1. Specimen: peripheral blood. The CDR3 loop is CASSLTGSGNTIYF. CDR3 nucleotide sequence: TGTGCCAGCAGCCTGACAGGGTCTGGAAACACCATATATTTT.